This paragraph covers one T cell receptor beta chain sequence. As yet, its antigen is unknown. General observations from the study: Tumor memory CD4+ T cell TCR gene usage was found to cluster with blood and lymph node memory CD4+ cells and with lymph node naive CD4+ cells.

In germline, CDR1 is SNHLY, CDR2 FYNNEI. The CDR3 length is 13 residues. J was trimmed by 1 base and V by 8 bases; bases with no gene match: 4. Memory CD4+ T cells were sorted as CD4+CD45RO+CD25- cells. Constant-region reverse primers amplified full-length variable regions, followed by semi-nested Nested Universal Primer A PCR. From the 5' RACE reads, TCRdb called clonotypes with MiXCR, one entry per CDR3 protein. The sample contains 25,000 to 40,000 distinct CDR3 sequences, roughly a quarter of which appear only once. The sequence was collected from a female donor with breast cancer. This chain joins TRBV2 and TRBJ1-1; 7 bases are a match to TRBD1. The sample taken for sequencing was memory CD4+ T cells sorted from blood. The subset here: memory CD4+ T cells, CD4+CD45RO+CD25-. The CDR3 spells CASEGTENTEAFF. CDR3 DNA sequence: TGTGCCAGCGAAGGGACAGAGAACACTGAAGCTTTCTTT. Complete variable domain (other parts from reference TRBV2 and TRBJ1-1): EPEVTQTPSHQVTQMGQEVILRCVPISNHLYFYWYRQILGQKVEFLVSFYNNEISEKSEIFDDQFSVERPDGSNFTLKIRSTKLEDSAMYFCASEGTENTEAFFGQGTRLTVV.